The 13 T cell receptor beta chains in this list originate from one sample, sequenced in a study of CD8 T cells in Susac syndrome. Reverse transcription of about 0.45 to 1 ug RNA was carried out with random hexamers. TCRdb re-called the immunoSEQ multiplex PCR reads with MiXCR, one entry per CDR3 protein. The top ten clones hold over 0.1% of a sample with 250,000 to 300,000 distinct CDR3 sequences, about 88% of them seen once. The sample taken for sequencing was CD8+ T cells from PBMCs. The receptors shown here come from a human donor with multiple sclerosis.

This clonotype was seen just once. The V gene is TRBV25-1, the J gene TRBJ2-7; tentative D call: TRBD1 (6 bases). The V gene lost 10 bases and the J gene lost 4 bases, with 17 bases spanning the gap. The CDR3 is made up of 13 amino acids. CDR1 is MGHDK, CDR2 SYGVNS, per germline. In nucleotides, the CDR3 is TGTGCCACCCCGGGACAACAGCAATACGAGCAGTACTTC. Translation: CATPGQQQYEQYF.

This rearrangement joins TRBV4-2 to TRBJ2-3; maybe TRBD2 (6 bases). This CDR3 contains 13 residues. In germline, CDR1 is LGHNA, CDR2 YNFKEQ. V dropped 3 bases and J dropped 8 bases, with 12 bases sitting between them. The chain's CDR3 is CASSHRLDATQYF. The CDR3, as DNA: TGTGCCAGCAGCCACCGACTAGATGCTACGCAGTATTTT.

The chain employs TRBV9 and TRBJ2-2; tentatively, D is TRBD2 (6 bases). The V gene lost 4 bases and the J gene lost 5 bases, with 18 bases spanning the gap. CDR3 length: 16 residues. Germline V gene sequence: CDR1 SGDLS, CDR2 YYNGEE. In DNA, the CDR3 is TGTGCCAGCAGCATAGCCGGGAGAGGAGGAACCGGGGAGCTGTTTTTT. This encodes CASSIAGRGGTGELFF.

The chain couples TRBV5-1 to TRBJ1-5; D is possibly TRBD1 (6 bases). The germline V gene encodes CDR1 SGHRS and CDR2 YFSETQ. V was trimmed by 1 base and J by 8 bases, leaving 13 bases between them. The CDR3 runs to 14 residues. CDR3 bases: TGCGCCAGCAGCTTGACAGGGACCTTAGAGCCCCAGCATTTT. It yields the protein CASSLTGTLEPQHF.

The chain carries TRBV28 and TRBJ1-4; TRBD1 might be the D (6 bases). Germline CDR1 MDHEN, CDR2 SYDVKM. The CDR3 contains 14 residues. The V gene lost 4 bases and the J gene lost 7 bases, with 13 bases spanning the gap. CDR3 DNA sequence: TGTGCCAGCAGTTCTTACAGGGAAGGTGAAAAACTGTTTTTT. Translation: CASSSYREGEKLFF.

This clonotype was seen a single time. The chain links TRBV28 to TRBJ1-4; the match to TRBD1 covers 8 bases. The CDR3 length is 17 residues. V was clipped by 5 bases and J by 7 bases; unmatched bases: 15. Germline V lookup: CDR1 MDHEN, CDR2 SYDVKM. CDR3 loop: CASSRVLSQGAGEKLFF. DNA for the CDR3: TGTGCCAGCAGTCGGGTGCTGTCCCAGGGGGCAGGTGAAAAACTGTTTTTT.

CDR3 sequence reads: CASSNRESSGNTIYF. As DNA, the CDR3 is TGTGCCAGCAGCAACAGGGAGAGCTCTGGAAACACCATATATTTT. The chain is built from TRBV7-9 and TRBJ1-3, with D perhaps TRBD1 (6 bases). V lost 5 bases and J lost 0, with 11 bases in between. CDR3 length: 15 amino acids. From germline, CDR1 is SEHNR and CDR2 FQNEAQ (reference sequence). Full variable domain (rest looked up from reference TRBV7-9 and TRBJ1-3): DTGVSQNPRHKITKRGQNVTFRCDPISEHNRLYWYRQTLGQGPEFLTYFQNEAQLEKSRLLSDRFSAERPKGSFSTLEIQRTEQGDSAMYLCASSNRESSGNTIYFGEGSWLTVV.

V is TRBV6-4 and J is TRBJ1-1; a possible D gene is TRBD1 (5 bases). V gave up 6 bases and J gave up 0 bases, with 17 bases separating them. The CDR3 is made up of 16 amino acids. In germline, CDR1 is MRHNA, CDR2 SNTAGT. CDR3 in DNA: TGTGCCAGCAGGGAGCGTCAGGGTGACATGAACACTGAAGCTTTCTTT. Its translation is CASRERQGDMNTEAFF.

This chain links TRBV7-6 with TRBJ2-5; a possible D gene is TRBD1 (6 bases). The CDR3 runs 14 residues. Looked up from germline, CDR1 is SGHVS and CDR2 is FNYEAQ. The V end lost 6 bases, the J end lost 4 bases, and 15 bases lay between the germline ends. The CDR3 loop is CASSRLQGRETQYF. CDR3 nucleotide sequence: TGTGCCAGCAGTCGCCTACAGGGTAGAGAGACCCAGTACTTC.

The chain carries TRBV6-5 and TRBJ2-1; TRBD1 might be the D (7 bases). Germline assignment: CDR1 MNHEY and CDR2 SVGAGI. The CDR3 loop spans 16 amino acids. V lost 0 bases and J 4 bases, leaving 13 bases between the germline ends. The CDR3 spells CASSYSMAGGYNEQFF. The CDR3 DNA is TGTGCCAGCAGTTACTCGATGGCAGGGGGGTACAATGAGCAGTTCTTC.

V is TRBV2 and J is TRBJ1-6, with a possible D match to TRBD1 (5 bases). Germline V gene sequence: CDR1 SNHLY, CDR2 FYNNEI. V was trimmed by 6 bases and J by 5 bases, leaving 8 bases between them. The CDR3 totals 13 residues. The CDR3: CASRGEDNSPLHF. DNA for the CDR3: TGTGCCAGCAGAGGGGAAGATAATTCACCCCTCCACTTT.

This chain connects TRBV6-2 or TRBV6-3 to TRBJ2-4; 7 nucleotides line up with TRBD2. The J segment lost 0 bases and the V segment lost 2 bases, leaving 4 bases of the junction unmatched. CDR1 MNHEY and CDR2 SVGEGT come from the germline V gene. The CDR3 extends over 16 amino acids. The CDR3 DNA is TGTGCCAGCAGTTACGGGAGGGGCCTAGCCAAAAACATTCAGTACTTC. It encodes CASSYGRGLAKNIQYF.

This clonotype was picked up one time. V gene TRBV28 combines with J gene TRBJ1-5, with D possibly TRBD1 on 6 matching bases. The germline V gene has CDR1 MDHEN and CDR2 SYDVKM. CDR3 size: 16 residues. Trimming removed 6 bases from V and 6 bases from J, with 21 bases in between. The CDR3 loop is CASSRRQDGGLQPQHF. The CDR3 DNA is TGTGCCAGCAGCCGTAGACAGGATGGGGGGCTTCAGCCCCAGCATTTT.